One sample yielded the 3 T cell receptor beta chains listed below, sequenced in a study of shared clonotypes between healthy human individuals. Generated by immunoSEQ multiplex PCR, the TCRdb table keeps only in-frame clones and is missing some. The sample yields about 560,000 clones, roughly four fifths seen once. The sample consisted of PBMCs. Receptor source: a woman between 35 and 50 years old in good health. Some clones in this sample may be carry-over from other donors' samples.

The chain uses TRBV11-3 and TRBJ1-4; D gene ambiguous. There are 14 residues in the CDR3. Germline CDR1 reads SGHNT; CDR2 reads YENEEA. Trimming took 1 base from V and 3 from J, leaving 6 bases between them. The CDR3 spells CASSLVCPNEKLFF. CDR3 bases: TGTGCCAGCAGCTTAGTCTGCCCTAATGAAAAACTGTTTTTT.

This clone turned up a few times. The chain joins TRBV5-1 to TRBJ1-4; the D gene is possibly TRBD1 (6 bases). Trimming took 2 bases from V and 1 from J, leaving 15 bases between them. Germline-derived CDR1 and CDR2 are SGHRS and YFSETQ. This CDR3 comprises 17 residues. The CDR3 DNA sequence: TGCGCCAGCAGCTTTGGGGCACAGGGAGGAACTAATGAAAAACTGTTTTTT. Its translation is CASSFGAQGGTNEKLFF.

The chain employs TRBV18 and TRBJ1-5; 12 nucleotides align to TRBD1. CDR3 size: 15 residues. Trimming at V came to 6 bases and at J to 7 bases, leaving 7 bases not matched to a gene. Germline CDR1 is KGHSH and CDR2 is LQKENI. The CDR3 loop is CASSPGTGGGQPQHF. The CDR3, as DNA: TGTGCCAGCTCTCCCGGGACAGGGGGCGGGCAGCCCCAGCATTTT.